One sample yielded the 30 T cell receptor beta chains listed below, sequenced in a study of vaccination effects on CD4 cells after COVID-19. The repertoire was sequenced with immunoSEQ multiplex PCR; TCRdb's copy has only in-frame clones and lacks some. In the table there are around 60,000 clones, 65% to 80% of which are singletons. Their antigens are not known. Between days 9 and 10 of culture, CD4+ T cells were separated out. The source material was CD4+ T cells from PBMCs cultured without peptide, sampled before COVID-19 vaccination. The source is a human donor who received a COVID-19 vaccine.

CDR3 bases: TGTGCCAGCTCACAATCTATATTCGACAGGAATCATGACAATGAGCAGTTCTTC. Protein: CASSQSIFDRNHDNEQFF. V is TRBV18 and J is TRBJ2-1; D may be TRBD1 (6 bases). Germline lookup yields CDR1 KGHSH and CDR2 LQKENI. The CDR3 totals 18 residues. V gave up 4 bases and J gave up 5 bases, with 24 bases separating them. The whole variable domain, remainder taken from reference TRBV18 and TRBJ2-1, is NAGVMQNPRHLVRRRGQEARLRCSPMKGHSHVYWYRQLPEEGLKFMVYLQKENIIDESGMPKERFSAEFPKEGPSILRIQQVVRGDSAAYFCASSQSIFDRNHDNEQFFGPGTRLTVL.

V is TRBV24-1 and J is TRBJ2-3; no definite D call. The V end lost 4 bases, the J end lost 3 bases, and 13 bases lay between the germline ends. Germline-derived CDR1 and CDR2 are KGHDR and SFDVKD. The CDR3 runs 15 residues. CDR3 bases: TGTGCCACCAGTGACCCCAGTGCCCTGACAGATACGCAGTATTTT. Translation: CATSDPSALTDTQYF.

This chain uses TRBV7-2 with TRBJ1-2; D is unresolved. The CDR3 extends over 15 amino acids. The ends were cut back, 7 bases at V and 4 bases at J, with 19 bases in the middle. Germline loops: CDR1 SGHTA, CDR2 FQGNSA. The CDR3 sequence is CASTDPRTGIYGYTF. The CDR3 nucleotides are TGTGCCAGCACCGACCCTCGGACGGGAATCTATGGCTACACCTTC.

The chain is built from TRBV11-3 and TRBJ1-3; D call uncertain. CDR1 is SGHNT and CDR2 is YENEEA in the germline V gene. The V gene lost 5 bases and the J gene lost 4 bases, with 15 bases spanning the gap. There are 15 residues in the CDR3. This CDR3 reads CASSRDGVEGNTIYF. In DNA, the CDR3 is TGTGCCAGCAGCCGCGACGGGGTAGAAGGAAACACCATATATTTT.

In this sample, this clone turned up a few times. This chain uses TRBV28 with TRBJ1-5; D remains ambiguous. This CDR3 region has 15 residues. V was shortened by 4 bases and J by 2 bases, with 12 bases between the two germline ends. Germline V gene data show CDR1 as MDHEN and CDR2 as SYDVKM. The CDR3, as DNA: TGTGCCAGCAGTTCCCCTCAAGGCGGCAATCAGCCCCAGCATTTT. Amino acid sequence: CASSSPQGGNQPQHF.

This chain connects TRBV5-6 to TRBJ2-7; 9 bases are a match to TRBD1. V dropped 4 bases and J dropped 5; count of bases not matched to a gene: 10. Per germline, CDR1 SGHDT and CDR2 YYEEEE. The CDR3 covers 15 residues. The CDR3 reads CASSHGRQGVHEQYV. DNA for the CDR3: TGTGCCAGCAGCCACGGAAGACAGGGGGTCCACGAGCAGTACGTC.

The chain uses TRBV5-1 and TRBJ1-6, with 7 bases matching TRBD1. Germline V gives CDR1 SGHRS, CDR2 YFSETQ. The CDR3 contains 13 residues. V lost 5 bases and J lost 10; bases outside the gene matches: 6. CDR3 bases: TGCGCCAGCAGGGAGGACAGGCCGTCACCCCTCCACTTT. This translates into CASREDRPSPLHF.

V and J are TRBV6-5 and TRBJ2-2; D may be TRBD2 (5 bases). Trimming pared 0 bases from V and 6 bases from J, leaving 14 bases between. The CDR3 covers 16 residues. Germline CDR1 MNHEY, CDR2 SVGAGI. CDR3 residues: CASSYSIWRAAGELFF. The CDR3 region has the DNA TGTGCCAGCAGTTACTCGATTTGGCGGGCTGCCGGGGAGCTGTTTTTT.

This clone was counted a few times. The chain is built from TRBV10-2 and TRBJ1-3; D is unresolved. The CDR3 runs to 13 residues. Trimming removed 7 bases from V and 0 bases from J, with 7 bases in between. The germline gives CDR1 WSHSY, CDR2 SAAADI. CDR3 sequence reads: CASTWDSGNTIYF. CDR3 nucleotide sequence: TGCGCCAGCACTTGGGACTCTGGAAACACCATATATTTT.

DNA of the CDR3: TGCGCCAGCAGCACCTCGACGGTTAACACTGAAGCTTTCTTT. It specifies CASSTSTVNTEAFF. V is TRBV5-1 and J is TRBJ1-1; D not resolved. CDR1 is SGHRS, CDR2 YFSETQ, per germline. Between the trimmed V and J ends, which lost 4 bases and 2 bases, there was a span of 12 bases. The CDR3 is 14 residues long.

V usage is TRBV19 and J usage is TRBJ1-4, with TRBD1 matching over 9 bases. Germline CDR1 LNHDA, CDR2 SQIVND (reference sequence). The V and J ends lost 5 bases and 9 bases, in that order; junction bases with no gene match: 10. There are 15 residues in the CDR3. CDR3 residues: CASSRMGQGNKKLFF. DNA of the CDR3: TGTGCCAGTAGTCGGATGGGACAGGGAAACAAAAAACTGTTTTTT.

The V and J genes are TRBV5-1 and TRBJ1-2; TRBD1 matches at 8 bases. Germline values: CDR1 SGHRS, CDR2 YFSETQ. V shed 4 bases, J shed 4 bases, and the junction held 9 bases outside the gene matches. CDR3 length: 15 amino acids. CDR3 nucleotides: TGCGCCAGCAGCGCCGGGCAGGGGGCGTTCTATGGCTACACCTTC. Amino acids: CASSAGQGAFYGYTF.

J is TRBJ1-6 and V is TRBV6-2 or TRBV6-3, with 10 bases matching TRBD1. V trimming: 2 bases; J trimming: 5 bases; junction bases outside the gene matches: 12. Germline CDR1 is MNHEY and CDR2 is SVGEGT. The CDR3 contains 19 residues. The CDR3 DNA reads TGTGCCAGCAGTTACCCGCTAATCCGGGACAGGGGAAATAATTCACCCCTCCACTTT. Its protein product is CASSYPLIRDRGNNSPLHF.

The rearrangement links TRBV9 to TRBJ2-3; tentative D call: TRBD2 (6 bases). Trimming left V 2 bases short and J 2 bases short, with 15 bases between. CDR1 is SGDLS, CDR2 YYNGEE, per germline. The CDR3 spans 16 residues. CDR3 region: CASSVGGGFYTDTQYF. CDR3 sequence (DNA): TGTGCCAGCAGCGTCGGGGGAGGCTTCTACACAGATACGCAGTATTTT.

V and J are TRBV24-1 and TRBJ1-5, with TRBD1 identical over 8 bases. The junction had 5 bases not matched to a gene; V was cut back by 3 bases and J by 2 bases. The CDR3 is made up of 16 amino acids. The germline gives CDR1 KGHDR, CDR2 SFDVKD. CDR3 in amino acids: CATSDPTGGGNQPQHF. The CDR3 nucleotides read TGTGCCACCAGTGATCCAACAGGGGGAGGCAATCAGCCCCAGCATTTT.

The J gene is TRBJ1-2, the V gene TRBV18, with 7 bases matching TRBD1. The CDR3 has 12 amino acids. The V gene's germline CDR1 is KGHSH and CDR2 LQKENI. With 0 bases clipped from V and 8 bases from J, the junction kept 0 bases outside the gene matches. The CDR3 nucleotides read TGTGCCAGCTCACCACCGGACAGGGGCTACACCTTC. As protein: CASSPPDRGYTF.

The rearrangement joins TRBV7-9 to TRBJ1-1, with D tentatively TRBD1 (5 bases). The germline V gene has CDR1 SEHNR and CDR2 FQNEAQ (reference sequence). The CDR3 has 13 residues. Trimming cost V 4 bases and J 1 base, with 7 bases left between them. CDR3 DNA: TGTGCCAGCAGCTGGGACCCGAACACTGAAGCTTTCTTT. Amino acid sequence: CASSWDPNTEAFF. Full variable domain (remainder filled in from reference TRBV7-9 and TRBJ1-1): DTGVSQNPRHKITKRGQNVTFRCDPISEHNRLYWYRQTLGQGPEFLTYFQNEAQLEKSRLLSDRFSAERPKGSFSTLEIQRTEQGDSAMYLCASSWDPNTEAFFGQGTRLTVV.

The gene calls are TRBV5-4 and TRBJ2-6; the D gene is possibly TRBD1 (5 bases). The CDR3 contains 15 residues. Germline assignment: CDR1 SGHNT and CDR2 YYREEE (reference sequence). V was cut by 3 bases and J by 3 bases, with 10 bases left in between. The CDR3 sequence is CASSSQGFGANVLTF. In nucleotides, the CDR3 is TGTGCCAGCAGCTCCCAGGGATTTGGGGCCAACGTCCTGACTTTC.

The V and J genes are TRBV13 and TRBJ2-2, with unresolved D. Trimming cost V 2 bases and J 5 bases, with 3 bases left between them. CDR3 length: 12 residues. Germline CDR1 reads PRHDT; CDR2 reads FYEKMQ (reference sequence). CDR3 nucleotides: TGTGCCAGCAGCTTAAAGACCGGGGAGCTGTTTTTT. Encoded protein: CASSLKTGELFF.

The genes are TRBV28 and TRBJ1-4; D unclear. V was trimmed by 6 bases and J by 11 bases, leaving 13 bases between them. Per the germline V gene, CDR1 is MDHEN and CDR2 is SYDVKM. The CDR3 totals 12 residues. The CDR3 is CASRFVLGKLFF. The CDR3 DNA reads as TGTGCCAGCAGATTTGTCTTGGGGAAACTGTTTTTT.

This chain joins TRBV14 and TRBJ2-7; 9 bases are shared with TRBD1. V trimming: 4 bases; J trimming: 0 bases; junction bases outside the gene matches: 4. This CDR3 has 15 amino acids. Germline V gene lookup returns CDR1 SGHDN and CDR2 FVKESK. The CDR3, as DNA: TGTGCCAGCAGCCGCCGACAGGGGGGCTCCTACGAGCAGTACGTC. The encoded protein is CASSRRQGGSYEQYV.

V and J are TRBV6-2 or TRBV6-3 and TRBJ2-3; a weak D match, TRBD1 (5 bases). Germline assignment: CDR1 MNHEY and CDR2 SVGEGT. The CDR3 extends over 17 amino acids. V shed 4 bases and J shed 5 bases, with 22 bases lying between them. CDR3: CASSSRNQGKEGDTQYF. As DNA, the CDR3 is TGTGCCAGCAGTTCGCGAAACCAGGGAAAAGAAGGAGATACGCAGTATTTT.

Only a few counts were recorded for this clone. This chain's CDR3 is CASSRPIGDQGSPLHF. For the CDR3, the DNA is TGTGCCAGCAGCCGACCCATCGGAGACCAGGGGTCACCCCTCCACTTT. The rearrangement joins TRBV14 to TRBJ1-6; D possibly corresponds to TRBD1 (6 bases). The CDR3 has 16 amino acids. Germline lookup yields CDR1 SGHDN and CDR2 FVKESK. Trimming took 4 bases from V and 10 from J, leaving 20 bases between them.

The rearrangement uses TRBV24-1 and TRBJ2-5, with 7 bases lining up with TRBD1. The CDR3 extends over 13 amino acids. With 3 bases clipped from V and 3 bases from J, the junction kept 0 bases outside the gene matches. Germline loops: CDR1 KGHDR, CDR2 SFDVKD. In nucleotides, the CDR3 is TGTGCCACCAGTGATGACAGGGAAGAGACCCAGTACTTC. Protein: CATSDDREETQYF.

The CDR3, as DNA: TGCGCCAGCAGCCAAGGAGCGGGGACCCGTCTCACAGATACGCAGTATTTT. The encoded protein is CASSQGAGTRLTDTQYF. The chain uses TRBV4-1 and TRBJ2-3; 7 nucleotides line up with TRBD2. This CDR3 contains 17 residues. The germline gives CDR1 MGHRA, CDR2 YSYEKL. With V trimmed by 1 base and J by 2 bases, 9 bases remained unmatched.

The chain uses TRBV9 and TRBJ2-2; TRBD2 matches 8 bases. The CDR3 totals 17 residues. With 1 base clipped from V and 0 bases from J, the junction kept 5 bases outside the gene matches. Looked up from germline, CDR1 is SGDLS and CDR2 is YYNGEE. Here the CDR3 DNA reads TGTGCCAGCAGCGTAAGGGCGGGGGGACCGAACACCGGGGAGCTGTTTTTT. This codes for CASSVRAGGPNTGELFF.

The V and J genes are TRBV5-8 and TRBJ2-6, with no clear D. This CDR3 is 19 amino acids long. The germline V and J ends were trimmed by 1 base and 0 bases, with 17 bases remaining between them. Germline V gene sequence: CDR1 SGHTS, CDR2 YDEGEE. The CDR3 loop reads CASSLPSLGIRSGANVLTF. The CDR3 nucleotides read TGTGCCAGCAGCTTGCCTTCGCTAGGTATACGCTCTGGGGCCAACGTCCTGACTTTC. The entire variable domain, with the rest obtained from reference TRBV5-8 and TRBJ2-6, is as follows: EAGVTQSPTHLIKTRGQQATLRCSPISGHTSVYWYQQALGLGLQFLLWYDEGEERNRGNFPPRFSGRQFPNYSSELNVNALELEDSALYLCASSLPSLGIRSGANVLTFGAGSRLTVL.

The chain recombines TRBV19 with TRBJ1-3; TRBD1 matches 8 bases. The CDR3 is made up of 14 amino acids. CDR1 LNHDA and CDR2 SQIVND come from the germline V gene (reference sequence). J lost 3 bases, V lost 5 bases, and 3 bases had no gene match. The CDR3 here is CASSRGQGGNTIYF. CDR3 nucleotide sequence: TGTGCCAGTAGTCGCGGACAGGGTGGAAACACCATATATTTT.

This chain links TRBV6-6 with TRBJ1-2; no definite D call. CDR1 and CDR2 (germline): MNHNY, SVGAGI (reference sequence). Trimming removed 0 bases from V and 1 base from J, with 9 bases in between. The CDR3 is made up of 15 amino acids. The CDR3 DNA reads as TGTGCCAGCAGTTACTCGTCCCCGAATAACTATGGCTACACCTTC. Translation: CASSYSSPNNYGYTF.

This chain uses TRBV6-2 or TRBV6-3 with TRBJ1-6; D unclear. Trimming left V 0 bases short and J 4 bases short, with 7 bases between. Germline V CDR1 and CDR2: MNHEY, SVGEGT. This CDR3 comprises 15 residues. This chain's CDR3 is CASSYSGSYNSPLHF. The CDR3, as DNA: TGTGCCAGCAGTTACTCCGGGTCGTATAATTCACCCCTCCACTTT.